A selection of T cell receptor beta chains follows, all from one sample in a study of shared clonotypes between healthy human individuals. Some clones are missing from TCRdb's copy, which holds only in-frame ones; the method was immunoSEQ multiplex PCR. The top ten hold 24% of the sample, which has under 1 million clones, 90% to 95% seen once. Sequencing was carried out using naive CD8+ T cells sorted from blood. The receptors here all came from a man aged 25 to 40 in good health. CDR3s include the opening cysteine and the closing phenylalanine or tryptophan. Each record gives: J gene, clone size, V gene, CDR3 length, D gene, CDR3 DNA, CDR3 protein. D genes are given only for firm matches. Expanded clones are given a class, and other clones once, few, many or no size at all.

J: TRBJ1-5; size: .; V: TRBV4-1; length: 15; D: .; DNA: TGCGCCAGCAGCCTAACTTGGCGTTCCAATCAGCCCCAGCATTTT; CDR3: CASSLTWRSNQPQHF
J: TRBJ1-1; size: .; V: TRBV5-5; length: 16; D: TRBD1; DNA: TGTGCCAGCAGCACAATTCCCGGGACAGGGAACACTGAAGCTTTCTTT; CDR3: CASSTIPGTGNTEAFF
J: TRBJ2-7; size: .; V: TRBV4-3; length: 13; D: .; DNA: TGCGCCAGCAGCCAAGATAAGTCCTACGAGCAGTACTTC; CDR3: CASSQDKSYEQYF
J: TRBJ2-5; size: .; V: TRBV28; length: 14; D: TRBD1; DNA: TGTGCCAGCAGCCCAGGACAGGGGAGAGAGACCCAGTACTTC; CDR3: CASSPGQGRETQYF
J: TRBJ1-5; size: .; V: TRBV5-1; length: 14; D: TRBD1; DNA: TGCGCCAGCAGCCCAGGACAGGCTAATCAGCCCCAGCATTTT; CDR3: CASSPGQANQPQHF
J: TRBJ2-3; size: .; V: TRBV13; length: 12; D: .; DNA: TGTGCCAGCAGCTTAGGCGCAGATACGCAGTATTTT; CDR3: CASSLGADTQYF
J: TRBJ2-7; size: .; V: TRBV27; length: 14; D: .; DNA: TGTGCCAGCAGTTTATCCCGGGCTAGCTACGAGCAGTACTTC; CDR3: CASSLSRASYEQYF
J: TRBJ2-1; size: .; V: TRBV19; length: 13; D: .; DNA: TGTGCCAGTGGTATCAGCTCCTACAATGAGCAGTTCTTC; CDR3: CASGISSYNEQFF
J: TRBJ2-7; size: few; V: TRBV6-5; length: 13; D: .; DNA: TGTGCCAGCAGTTACTCGACAACCTACGAGCAGTACTTC; CDR3: CASSYSTTYEQYF
J: TRBJ2-2; size: .; V: TRBV29-1; length: 15; D: TRBD1; DNA: TGCAGCGTAGAGGACAGGGGCCGTTTAACCGGGGAGCTGTTTTTT; CDR3: CSVEDRGRLTGELFF
J: TRBJ1-1; size: .; V: TRBV27; length: 13; D: TRBD1; DNA: TGTGCCAGCAGTATGACAGGGGGCGGAAGGTTGGTCTTT; CDR3: CASSMTGGGRLVF
J: TRBJ2-7; size: once; V: TRBV5-1; length: 14; D: .; DNA: TGCGCCAGCAGTTTCCGGTTGAGCTCCTACGAGCAGTACTTC; CDR3: CASSFRLSSYEQYF
J: TRBJ2-1; size: .; V: TRBV29-1; length: 13; D: .; DNA: TGCAGCGTTGAAGTACGCAGGGCCAATGAGCAGTTCTTC; CDR3: CSVEVRRANEQFF
J: TRBJ1-2; size: .; V: TRBV11-2; length: 13; D: .; DNA: TGTGCCAGCAGCTTACCAGGGCACTATGGCTACACCTTC; CDR3: CASSLPGHYGYTF
J: TRBJ2-7; size: .; V: TRBV5-3; length: 15; D: .; DNA: TGTGCCAGAAGCTTGGGGACGCCTAGCTCCTACGAGCAGTACTTC; CDR3: CARSLGTPSSYEQYF
J: TRBJ2-7; size: .; V: TRBV27; length: 15; D: TRBD2; DNA: TGTGCCAGCAGTGCATCGAGACTAGCGACCTACGAGCAGTACTTC; CDR3: CASSASRLATYEQYF
J: TRBJ2-2; size: .; V: TRBV28; length: 15; D: .; DNA: TGTGCCAGCAGTTGGGACGGCACGAACACCGGGGAGCTGTTTTTT; CDR3: CASSWDGTNTGELFF
J: TRBJ2-7; size: .; V: TRBV9; length: 13; D: .; DNA: TGTGCCAGCAGCGTAGGAGGGGCCGGCGAGCAGTACTTC; CDR3: CASSVGGAGEQYF
J: TRBJ2-7; size: .; V: TRBV19; length: 14; D: TRBD2; DNA: TGTGCCAGTACATCCAGCGGGAGTTCCTACGAGCAGTACTTC; CDR3: CASTSSGSSYEQYF
J: TRBJ2-3; size: .; V: TRBV5-1; length: 15; D: TRBD1; DNA: TGCGCCAGCAGTTCGGGACAGACCACGGGGGATACGCAGTATTTT; CDR3: CASSSGQTTGDTQYF
J: TRBJ1-4; size: .; V: TRBV4-3; length: 13; D: TRBD1; DNA: TGCGCCAGCAGCCAGGGCCTGACAGGGGTAGGGTTTTTT; CDR3: CASSQGLTGVGFF
J: TRBJ2-7; size: once; V: TRBV10-2; length: 12; D: .; DNA: TGCGCCAGCGGGGACACTTCCTACGAGCAGTACTTC; CDR3: CASGDTSYEQYF
J: TRBJ2-5; size: .; V: TRBV2; length: 14; D: TRBD1; DNA: TGTGCCAGCAAGGTCACAGGGGGCTGGGAGACCCAGTACTTC; CDR3: CASKVTGGWETQYF
J: TRBJ2-5; size: .; V: TRBV6-1; length: 18; D: TRBD2; DNA: TGTGCCAGCAGTGAATGGTATGATGCAGCGGGAGGTTCGGAGACCCAGTACTTC; CDR3: CASSEWYDAAGGSETQYF
J: TRBJ1-5; size: .; V: TRBV11-2; length: 13; D: .; DNA: TGTGCCAGCAGCTTATACTCCCTTCAGCCCCAGCATTTT; CDR3: CASSLYSLQPQHF
J: TRBJ2-2; size: .; V: TRBV9; length: 13; D: .; DNA: TGTGCCAGCAGCCTCGATGGGACCGGGGAGCTGTTTTTT; CDR3: CASSLDGTGELFF
J: TRBJ2-2; size: .; V: TRBV5-1; length: 17; D: .; DNA: TGCGCCAGCAGCTTGGCGTTGAACAGGCTGACGAACGGGGAGCTGTTTTTT; CDR3: CASSLALNRLTNGELFF
J: TRBJ1-2; size: .; V: TRBV9; length: 15; D: TRBD1; DNA: TGTGCCAGCAGCGTAACAGGGGGTCTATCCTATGGCTACACCTTC; CDR3: CASSVTGGLSYGYTF
J: TRBJ1-3; size: .; V: TRBV4-1; length: 14; D: .; DNA: TGCGCCAGCAGCCAGTTGGTTCGTGGAAACACCATATATTTT; CDR3: CASSQLVRGNTIYF
J: TRBJ2-3; size: .; V: TRBV5-1; length: 16; D: TRBD2; DNA: TGCGCCAGCAGCTTGGTCGCTAGCGGGAGCACAGATACGCAGTATTTT; CDR3: CASSLVASGSTDTQYF
J: TRBJ2-7; size: .; V: TRBV15; length: 14; D: .; DNA: TGTGCCACCAGCAGAGGGAACGACGGTTACGAGCAGTACTTC; CDR3: CATSRGNDGYEQYF
J: TRBJ1-5; size: .; V: TRBV25-1; length: 17; D: TRBD1; DNA: TGTCACCCAGGGCTGATTGACAGGGCGGGGAGCAATCAGCCCCAGCATTTT; CDR3: CHPGLIDRAGSNQPQHF
J: TRBJ2-6; size: .; V: TRBV29-1; length: 16; D: TRBD2; DNA: TGCAGCGTTGAATTTGGGGAGGGTTCGGGGGCCAACGTCCTGACTTTC; CDR3: CSVEFGEGSGANVLTF
J: TRBJ2-3; size: .; V: TRBV7-9; length: 18; D: .; DNA: TGTGCCAGCAGCTTAGAGGTACTAGATCTGATAAGCACAGATACGCAGTATTTT; CDR3: CASSLEVLDLISTDTQYF
J: TRBJ2-7; size: .; V: TRBV5-6; length: 15; D: .; DNA: TGTGCCAGCAGCTTGTCTCTAAACGGGGCCTACGAGCAGTACTTC; CDR3: CASSLSLNGAYEQYF
J: TRBJ1-2; size: .; V: TRBV7-9; length: 16; D: .; DNA: TGTGCCAGCAGCTTTGAAAGGCGGCGAGATAACTATGGCTACACCTTC; CDR3: CASSFERRRDNYGYTF